The 18 T cell receptor beta chains below were found in one sample sequenced in a study of Graves' ophthalmopathy and Graves' hyperthyroidism. Amplifying from RNA transcripts, the study obtained TCR beta CDR3 regions. HTBI-primed first-round RT-PCR preceded second-round multiplex PCR. TCRdb used MiXCR to reprocess the multiplex PCR reads, holding one entry per CDR3 protein. The sample lists about 210,000 distinct CDR3 sequences, approximately 28% occurring once. The sample was peripheral blood. These receptors originate from a man aged 50-59 years with Graves' ophthalmopathy.

This clonotype was detected many times. The rearrangement links TRBV29-1 to TRBJ1-1, with TRBD1 matching 9 bases. CDR1 and CDR2 from the germline V gene are SQVTM and ANQGSEA. There are 13 residues in the CDR3. V was clipped by 7 bases and J by 3 bases; unmatched bases: 6. The CDR3 DNA is TGCAGCGCCGGAACAGGGGGCCACACTGAAGCTTTCTTT. This gives the protein CSAGTGGHTEAFF.

The chain carries TRBV14 and TRBJ2-7; D gene ambiguous. Trimming cost V 4 bases and J 2 bases, with 18 bases left between them. Germline V lookup: CDR1 SGHDN, CDR2 FVKESK. The CDR3 covers 16 residues. CDR3 DNA: TGTGCCAGCAGCCCGCGTTTGGGTCCCTCGCCCTACGAGCAGTACTTC. It translates to CASSPRLGPSPYEQYF.

There are many counts of this clonotype. The rearrangement links TRBV3-1 to TRBJ2-5; D is ambiguous. The CDR3 loop spans 12 amino acids. V was pared by 2 bases and J by 4 bases, with 5 bases between. The germline CDR1 and CDR2 sequences are LGHDT and YNNKEL (reference sequence). In DNA form, the CDR3 reads TGTGCCAGCAGCCAATCGGGAGAGACCCAGTACTTC. Amino acids: CASSQSGETQYF.

The rearrangement uses TRBV27 and TRBJ2-7, with 7 bases lining up with TRBD1. The germline CDR1 and CDR2 sequences are MNHEY and SMNVEV (reference sequence). Unmatched junction bases numbered 9, after V lost 10 bases and J lost 3 bases. CDR3 length equals 13 residues. Here the CDR3 DNA reads TGTGCCAACCGGGACAGCAGTTTCTACGAGCAGTACTTC. Translation: CANRDSSFYEQYF.

This clonotype was found many times. The chain employs TRBV28 and TRBJ1-1, with D tentatively TRBD1 (5 bases). Germline V gene data show CDR1 as MDHEN and CDR2 as SYDVKM. The CDR3 contains 20 residues. V lost 2 bases and J 0 bases, leaving 25 bases between the germline ends. The CDR3 sequence is CASSLGIFPLRGEMNTEAFF. As DNA, the CDR3 is TGTGCCAGCAGTTTAGGAATATTTCCGCTCCGGGGGGAGATGAACACTGAAGCTTTCTTT.

This clonotype was detected ten times or more. The V and J genes are TRBV27 and TRBJ1-3; D not certain. CDR3 size: 15 residues. Per germline, CDR1 MNHEY and CDR2 SMNVEV (reference sequence). V was cut by 2 bases and J by 3 bases, with 11 bases left in between. The DNA of the CDR3 is TGTGCCAGCAGTTTAGTTGGTGCGCTTGGAAACACCATATATTTT. It codes for CASSLVGALGNTIYF.

This clonotype was seen only a few times. The chain carries TRBV11-3 and TRBJ2-2; D remains ambiguous. Per germline, CDR1 SGHNT and CDR2 YENEEA. V lost 3 bases and J 6 bases, leaving 8 bases between the germline ends. The length of the CDR3 is 13 residues. CDR3 in amino acids: CASSFTEAGELFF. The DNA of the CDR3 is TGTGCCAGCAGCTTTACTGAGGCCGGGGAGCTGTTTTTT.

The chain has TRBV19 and TRBJ1-2; no definite D call. Germline CDR1 LNHDA, CDR2 SQIVND (reference sequence). This CDR3 comprises 14 residues. V was cut by 7 bases and J by 2 bases, with 14 bases left in between. CDR3 nucleotide sequence: TGTGCCAGTACCCAGATTAGAGGGAACTATGGCTACACCTTC. Translation gives CASTQIRGNYGYTF.

This clonotype was seen ten or more times. The chain has TRBV6-6 and TRBJ1-1; tentatively, D is TRBD1 (6 bases). The CDR3 runs 15 residues. V was clipped by 6 bases and J by 4 bases, with 18 bases between them. In germline, CDR1 is MNHNY, CDR2 SVGAGI (reference sequence). The CDR3 sequence: CASRWGARGVTEAFF. The CDR3 region has the DNA TGTGCCAGCAGATGGGGGGCAAGGGGCGTCACTGAAGCTTTCTTT.

This clonotype was counted at least ten times. The chain recombines TRBV19 with TRBJ1-1; D remains ambiguous. Trimming took off 7 bases at V and 1 base at J, with 13 bases between the two ends. Germline-derived CDR1 and CDR2 are LNHDA and SQIVND (reference sequence). The CDR3 is made up of 14 amino acids. The CDR3 bases are TGTGCCAGTACCATTGGTTCAGGGAACACTGAAGCTTTCTTT. This sequence encodes CASTIGSGNTEAFF.

This clonotype was observed a single time. The chain recombines TRBV10-3 with TRBJ2-7; D not certain. CDR1 ENHRY and CDR2 SYGVKD come from the germline V gene. Trimming took off 5 bases at V and 1 base at J, with 15 bases between the two ends. This CDR3 spans 15 amino acids. The CDR3 sequence: CAISNTQTDSYEQYF. DNA for the CDR3: TGTGCCATCAGTAATACTCAGACCGATTCCTACGAGCAGTACTTC.

This clonotype showed up many times. The chain has TRBV12-3 or TRBV12-4 and TRBJ2-7; 13 positions agree with TRBD2. The CDR3 covers 15 residues. V lost 5 bases, J lost 2 bases, and 3 bases stayed unmatched. The CDR3 reads CASSRTSGSPYEQYF. CDR3 bases: TGTGCCAGCAGTCGGACTAGCGGGAGCCCCTACGAGCAGTACTTC.

The V gene is TRBV6-2 or TRBV6-3, the J gene TRBJ2-5; a weak D match, TRBD2 (6 bases). The germline V gene has CDR1 MNHEY and CDR2 SVGEGT. This CDR3 is built from 16 residues. Trimming shortened V by 7 bases and J by 1 base, and 19 bases separated the two germline ends. The CDR3 nucleotides are TGTGCCAGCACCTTAGCGGCAGGCGGGATCCAAGAGACCCAGTACTTC. It translates to CASTLAAGGIQETQYF.

At least ten counts were recorded for this clonotype. V is TRBV24-1 and J is TRBJ2-2, with D perhaps assigned TRBD1 or TRBD2 (5 bases each). Trimming stripped 6 bases from V and 5 bases from J, with 12 bases between. In germline, CDR1 is KGHDR, CDR2 SFDVKD. The CDR3 runs 14 residues. This chain's CDR3 is CATSRDGRTGELFF. The DNA for the CDR3 is TGTGCCACCAGTAGGGACGGTCGAACCGGGGAGCTGTTTTTT.

This clonotype has ten or more counts. The V call is TRBV10-2, the J call TRBJ2-4; 7 bases agree with TRBD2. After removal of 2 bases from V and 0 bases from J, the junction contained 4 bases not matched to a gene. The CDR3 contains 16 residues. Per germline, CDR1 WSHSY and CDR2 SAAADI. In nucleotides, the CDR3 is TGCGCCAGCAGTGAGGCGGGAGTGGTAGCCAAAAACATTCAGTACTTC. Protein product: CASSEAGVVAKNIQYF.

The chain recombines TRBV6-1 with TRBJ1-5, with unresolved D. Trimming took off 8 bases at V and 4 bases at J, with 18 bases between the two ends. From germline, CDR1 is MNHNS and CDR2 SASEGT. This CDR3 is built from 15 residues. The CDR3 loop is CASPIRWLENQPQHF. The DNA for the CDR3 is TGTGCCAGCCCCATTCGGTGGCTAGAAAATCAGCCCCAGCATTTT.

This clonotype has ten or more counts. This may arise from a read error, as a much more abundant clone is one base away. V gene TRBV28 combines with J gene TRBJ2-5; D gene ambiguous. CDR3 size: 10 residues. Germline CDR1 and CDR2: MDHEN and SYDVKM. V was cut by 6 bases and J by 3 bases, with 2 bases left in between. CDR3 amino acids: CASRKETQYF. The DNA for the CDR3 is TGTGCCAGCAGAAAAGAGACCCAGTACTTC.

Ten or more counts support this clonotype. V usage is TRBV25-1 and J usage is TRBJ1-2; D might be TRBD1 (6 bases). The CDR3 loop spans 15 amino acids. Trimming removed 2 bases from V and 8 bases from J, with 18 bases in between. CDR1 and CDR2 (germline): MGHDK, SYGVNS. CDR3 nucleotide sequence: TGTGCCAGCAGTGAAAGGGGGTGGAGGGGTGGCGGCTACACCTTC. Its protein product is CASSERGWRGGGYTF.